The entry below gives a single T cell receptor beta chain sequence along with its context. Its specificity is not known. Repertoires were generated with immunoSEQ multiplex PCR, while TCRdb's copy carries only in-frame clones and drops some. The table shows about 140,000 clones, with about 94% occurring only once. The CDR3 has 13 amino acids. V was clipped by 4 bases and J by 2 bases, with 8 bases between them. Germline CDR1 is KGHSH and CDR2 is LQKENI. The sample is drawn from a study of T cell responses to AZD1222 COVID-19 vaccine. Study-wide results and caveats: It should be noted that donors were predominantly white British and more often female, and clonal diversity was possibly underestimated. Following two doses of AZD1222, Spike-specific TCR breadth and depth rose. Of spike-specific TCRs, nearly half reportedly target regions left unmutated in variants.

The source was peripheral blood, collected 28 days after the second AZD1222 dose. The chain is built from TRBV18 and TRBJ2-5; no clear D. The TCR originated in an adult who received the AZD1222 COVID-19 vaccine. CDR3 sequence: CASSRGTQETQYF. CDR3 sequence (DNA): TGTGCCAGCTCACGGGGTACTCAAGAGACCCAGTACTTC.